The T cell receptor beta chain under discussion was sequenced for a study of OX40 agonist ivuxolimab in advanced cancers. Libraries were prepared by immunoSEQ multiplex PCR; TCRdb keeps only in-frame clonotypes and omits some of them. The table has roughly 48,000 clones, 85% seen once. Germline V gives CDR1 SGHNT, CDR2 YYREEE (reference sequence). Trimming took off 4 bases at V and 2 bases at J, with 9 bases between the two ends. CDR3 length equals 13 residues. V is TRBV5-4 and J is TRBJ2-5; D may be TRBD2 (5 bases). The receptor was isolated from an adult with an advanced solid tumor such as melanoma, head and neck, liver or kidney cancer. The input for sequencing was CD4+ or CD8+ T cells sorted from blood, taken in a trial of the OX40 agonist ivuxolimab. CDR3 in DNA: TGTGCCAGCAGCCGGACTCCTCAAGAGACCCAGTACTTC. Protein: CASSRTPQETQYF.